A single sample gave rise to the 2 T cell receptor beta chains below, sequenced in a study of blood T cell repertoires in COVID-19. This table comes from immunoSEQ multiplex PCR, and its TCRdb copy is limited to in-frame clones, with some not included. Of about 280,000 clones in the sample, roughly nine tenths were seen once. The specimen was PBMCs or T cells enriched from blood (not recorded which). Source of these receptors: a woman aged 40-49 years who had recovered from COVID-19.

The chain links TRBV7-8 to TRBJ1-4, with TRBD1 matching 8 bases. Germline loops: CDR1 SGHVS, CDR2 FQNEAQ. This CDR3 comprises 16 residues. V was clipped by 1 base and J by 5 bases; unmatched bases: 6. This CDR3 is CASSLVGQGSNEKLFF. The CDR3 DNA reads TGTGCCAGCAGCTTAGTTGGACAGGGCTCGAATGAAAAACTGTTTTTT.

The V call is TRBV11-2, the J call TRBJ1-2, with TRBD1 identical over 7 bases. This CDR3 is built from 14 residues. Germline values: CDR1 SGHAT, CDR2 FQNNGV. J gave up 5 bases and V 4 bases, and 7 bases lay outside the gene matches. The CDR3 nucleotides are TGTGCCAGCAGCTCCCAGACAGGGTCGTATGGCTACACCTTC. Protein product: CASSSQTGSYGYTF.